Here is one TCR beta chain with its context. This clone's antigen is unknown. No much larger clonotype is one base removed from it; base qualities were not supplied. V is shortened by 2 bases, J by 8 bases, and the region joining them spans 8 bases. Including cysteine and phenylalanine, the CDR3 has 12 amino acids. Of the read, only the CDR3 DNA is kept; its 36 bases are in frame from base 1. From a lookup of the germline V gene, CDR1 and CDR2 are LGHNA and YNFKEQ. The immunoSEQ Assay, a bias-controlled multiplex PCR, was used to amplify TCRbeta CDR3 regions from genomic DNA. Concerning the study's data processing: Nucleated cell counts per sample were estimated from amplification of reference gene primers within the assay. To quantify the absolute abundance of each unique TCRbeta CDR3 rearrangement, sequence reads were collapsed and filtered. For each sample, productive Simpson clonality was calculated by taking the square root of Simpson's diversity index across productive rearrangements. TCRdb obtained this table from immuneACCESS and retained in-frame rearrangements with V and J assigned. These tables miss some clones; where compared with another copy, unresolved V genes account for less than half of the shortfall, and the remainder is unexplained. D and trimming were read from the DNA, whereas the V and J calls and clone size are those reported in that table. In all, the sample holds roughly 40,000 clones, and around 85% of those were seen once. In total, the top ten clones hold under 35% of the sample.

This record comes from a study of blood T cell repertoires in COVID-19 (dated by TCRdb to 2020 to 2022). Regarding the research as a whole: The collaborator samples originated in the United States, Italy and Spain and spanned the acute and convalescent phases of COVID-19. The prospective study material was composed of cDNA or gDNA derived from T cells, B-cell-depleted T cells, or PBMCs. A de-identified subject ID, COVID-19 status, age in years and sex were almost always included in the sample metadata. The repertoires were released in a freely available public database intended as a resource for research on the immune response to SARS-CoV-2. The dataset comprised deeply sampled blood TCRbeta repertoires from subjects exposed to, actively infected with, or recovered from COVID-19. Where available, HLA class I and class II types were taken from metadata supplied by the sample provider and were not determined by assay-based typing. Samples were obtained from the ongoing ImmuneRACE study (first 160 participants) and from over 1,000 subjects provided by 6 global collaborators.

The paper as a whole reports these results and caveats: The quantity of clinical and demographic metadata differed by source and by participant and was supplied without curation.

Each collaborating institution followed its own protocols to collect whole blood in K2EDTA tubes. For TCRbeta analysis, collaborators shipped samples in one of three forms: frozen whole blood, isolated PBMCs, or DNA extracted from either of those sample types. The rearrangement joined TRBV4-2 to TRBJ2-3; the D gene is perhaps TRBD1, from 5 matching bases. This clonotype originated in a woman aged 80 or over with acute or convalescent COVID-19. Source material: peripheral blood. The CDR3 has the sequence CASSQMQGTQYF. The nucleotide sequence is TGTGCCAGCAGCCAAATGCAGGGTACGCAGTATTTT.